This T cell receptor beta chain was recovered during a study of T cells after yellow fever vaccination. The overall study: Fractions low in cell number were prepared with SMART-Seq v4 Ultra Low Input.

General study findings and limits: Booster sampling recovered most clones from primary vaccination (roughly 97% CD4, just over 85% CD8). Abundant clonotypes from the bulk population could have been carried over as contaminants into FACS-sorted repertoires.

A word on this clonotype: Its antigen is not known.

MiXCR was run by TCRdb on the 5' RACE reads, yielding one entry per CDR3 protein. Of 450,000 to 650,000 distinct CDR3 sequences in the sample, 20% to 25% are singletons; the top ten hold approximately 16%. Germline V gene lookup returns CDR1 DFQATT and CDR2 SNEGSKA (reference sequence). The CDR3 sequence is 14 residues long. The germline V and J ends were trimmed by 1 base and 4 bases, with 12 bases remaining between them. V usage is TRBV20-1 and J usage is TRBJ2-3; D might be TRBD1 (5 bases). The specimen comprised PBMCs, sampled 21 days after the first yellow fever vaccination. This clonotype was obtained from a man aged 18 to 35 who received the YFV17D yellow fever vaccine. CDR3 nucleotide sequence: TGCAGTGCTAGAGTGACCTCAGGGTCAGATACGCAGTATTTT. This gives the protein CSARVTSGSDTQYF.